This T cell receptor (beta chain) was profiled in a study of T cells in Graves' hyperthyroidism and ophthalmopathy. The V end lost 6 bases, the J end lost 0 bases, and 10 bases lay between the germline ends. CDR1 and CDR2 from the germline V gene are LNHDA and SQIVND (reference sequence). CDR3 length: 14 residues. Concerning this clonotype: Its antigen is as yet unknown.

RNA transcripts yielded amplified TCR beta CDR3 regions. RT-PCR in the first round (using the HTBI primer set) targeted the TCR CDR3. A single record per CDR3 protein comes from TCRdb applying MiXCR to the multiplex PCR reads. This sample yields about 300,000 distinct CDR3 sequences, of which roughly 19% are seen a single time; roughly 40% belongs to the top ten. The study excluded patients with uncontrolled infection, other autoimmune disease, pregnancy or lactation. Study-wide results and limits: Separation of ophthalmopathy from stable hyperthyroidism was achieved by a 13 V-J model.

Sequencing was done on a sample of blood. The rearrangement uses TRBV19 and TRBJ2-3, with D possibly TRBD2 on 5 matching bases. The TCR comes from a man in his forties or fifties with Graves' ophthalmopathy. The DNA of the CDR3 is TGTGCCAGTAGGGCCAGCGGAAGCACAGATACGCAGTATTTT. Amino acids: CASRASGSTDTQYF.